This TCR beta chain was captured in a study of blood T cell repertoires in COVID-19. Overall study: Italy, Spain and the United States were the sources of the convalescent and acute COVID-19 samples. Sample material is recorded as cDNA or gDNA derived from T cells, B-cell-depleted T cells, or PBMCs.

In the study's own analysis: Nucleated cell number was recorded as an estimate derived from reference gene primer amplification. Sequencing was performed with immunoSEQ multiplex PCR; in TCRdb, only in-frame clones are kept and a portion is missing. That table supplies the V and J calls and clone size; D and trimming were determined from the DNA. The table records 120,000 or so clones, 85% of them present only once. The length of the CDR3 is 16 residues. CDR1 is LNHDA, CDR2 SQIVND, per germline (reference sequence). Trimming removed 10 bases from V and 0 bases from J; junction bases left unmatched: 8.

Sequenced material: peripheral blood. The chain is built from TRBV19 and TRBJ2-1; 11 nucleotides line up with TRBD2. This sequence was found in a man aged 55 to 69 with acute or convalescent COVID-19. CDR3 DNA: TGTGCCATCCGGACTAGCGGGCAGAGCTCCTACAATGAGCAGTTCTTC. Its protein is CAIRTSGQSSYNEQFF.